This T cell receptor (beta chain) originates from a study of blood T cell repertoires in COVID-19. On the study more broadly: Researchers got acute and convalescent COVID-19 samples from the United States, Italy and Spain. The analysed material was cDNA or gDNA that came from T cells, B-cell-depleted T cells, or PBMCs.

In the original workflow: Nucleated cell counts were estimated from reference gene primer amplification. Libraries were prepared by immunoSEQ multiplex PCR; TCRdb keeps only in-frame clonotypes and omits some of them. That table supplies the V and J calls and clone size; D and trimming were determined from the DNA. Of about 46,000 clones listed, more than 75% were seen once; the top ten hold approximately 16%. Trimming stripped 4 bases from V and 0 bases from J, with 7 bases between. The length of the CDR3 is 13 residues. CDR1 is LGHDT and CDR2 is YNNKEL in the germline V gene (reference sequence). This clonotype was sampled from a human donor in a cohort sampled during active COVID-19. The chain employs TRBV3-1 (or the pseudogene TRBV3-2) and TRBJ2-7; D is unresolved. The sequencing input was peripheral blood. This chain's CDR3 is CASSPPSSYEQYF. CDR3 coding DNA: TGTGCCAGCAGCCCACCTAGCTCCTACGAGCAGTACTTC.